The 9 T cell receptor beta chains below all came from one sample that was sequenced in a study of cytomegalovirus exposure and HLA in healthy donors. The PCR was carried out with 60 Vbeta primers and 13 Jbeta primers. TCRdb's table, derived via immunoSEQ multiplex PCR, lists solely in-frame clones and lacks some. The sample carries 200,000 to 250,000 clones, about 80% recorded once. Sequencing was done on a sample of PBMCs. The origin of the receptors is a woman in her forties in good health and CMV-seropositive.

The CDR3 nucleotides read TGTGCCAGCAGTGTAGACCAGGGGCACTATGGCTACACCTTC. Its protein is CASSVDQGHYGYTF. The V call is TRBV2, the J call TRBJ1-2, with a possible D match to TRBD1 (6 bases). The CDR3 covers 14 residues. CDR1 is SNHLY, CDR2 FYNNEI, per germline. Trimming removed 4 bases at V and 3 bases at J, with 12 bases between.

The sample holds one count of this clone. V usage is TRBV14 and J usage is TRBJ2-7, with 7 bases matching TRBD1. V lost 4 bases to trimming and J lost 4 bases; unmatched junction nucleotides: 13. The CDR3 is 16 residues long. The germline CDR1 and CDR2 sequences are SGHDN and FVKESK. CDR3 DNA sequence: TGTGCCAGCAGCCGCCCCCGACAGGGAGTCGTTTACGAGCAGTACTTC. Translated: CASSRPRQGVVYEQYF. Using reference TRBV14 and TRBJ2-7 for the parts outside the CDR3, the full variable domain is EAGVTQFPSHSVIEKGQTVTLRCDPISGHDNLYWYRRVMGKEIKFLLHFVKESKQDESGMPNNRFLAERTGGTYSTLKVQPAELEDSGVYFCASSRPRQGVVYEQYFGPGTRLTVT.

The rearrangement uses TRBV11-2 and TRBJ2-7; 15 bases fit TRBD2. This CDR3 comprises 16 residues. CDR1 and CDR2 from the germline V gene are SGHAT and FQNNGV. The V and J ends lost 1 base and 6 bases, in that order; junction bases with no gene match: 4. The CDR3 region has the DNA TGTGCCAGCAGCTTAGTGGGACTAGCGGGAGGCTTCGAGCAGTACTTC. This encodes CASSLVGLAGGFEQYF.

V usage is TRBV19 and J usage is TRBJ2-5, with D maybe TRBD1 (6 bases). CDR1 and CDR2 (germline): LNHDA, SQIVND (reference sequence). Trimming pared 3 bases from V and 3 bases from J, leaving 11 bases between. The CDR3 is 14 residues long. CDR3 sequence: CASSIAGAKETQYF. CDR3 in DNA: TGTGCCAGTAGTATTGCAGGGGCCAAAGAGACCCAGTACTTC.

The chain uses TRBV5-1 and TRBJ1-4; D is ambiguous. The germline V gene has CDR1 SGHRS and CDR2 YFSETQ. Trimming stripped 4 bases from V and 0 bases from J, with 10 bases between. This CDR3 is built from 15 residues. The CDR3: CASSPFTATNEKLFF. The CDR3 DNA is TGCGCCAGCAGCCCCTTTACTGCAACTAATGAAAAACTGTTTTTT.

The chain joins TRBV4-3 to TRBJ2-2, with TRBD1 identical over 8 bases. From germline, CDR1 is LGHNA and CDR2 YSLEER. Losses at the gene ends were 3 bases for V and 2 bases for J; bases not matched to a gene: 5. The CDR3 contains 16 residues. Written as DNA, the CDR3 is TGCGCCAGCAGCCACAACAGGGGGGAAAACACCGGGGAGCTGTTTTTT. This gives the protein CASSHNRGENTGELFF.

The V and J genes are TRBV7-2 and TRBJ2-7; 8 bases align to TRBD2. The CDR3 totals 16 residues. J gave up 0 bases and V 1 base, and 5 bases lay outside the gene matches. Per the germline V gene, CDR1 is SGHTA and CDR2 is FQGNSA. The CDR3 nucleotides are TGTGCCAGCAGCTTAGTTTCAGCGGGGGTCTCCTACGAGCAGTACTTC. Translation: CASSLVSAGVSYEQYF.

The J gene is TRBJ1-6, the V gene TRBV25-1; 7 nucleotides line up with TRBD1. Looked up from germline, CDR1 is MGHDK and CDR2 is SYGVNS. J lost 6 bases, V lost 8 bases, and 4 bases had no gene match. The CDR3 is 13 amino acids. The CDR3 bases are TGTGCCAGCCGGGACAGCCTTAATTCACCCCTCCACTTT. This sequence encodes CASRDSLNSPLHF.

V usage is TRBV7-6 and J usage is TRBJ2-5, with TRBD2 matching 15 bases. The CDR3 runs to 18 residues. CDR1 is SGHVS, CDR2 FNYEAQ, per germline. The V segment lost 4 bases and the J segment 1 base; nucleotides outside the gene matches: 7. CDR3 sequence (DNA): TGTGCCAGCAGCTCTGGACTAGCGGGAGGGTCTGGCCAAGAGACCCAGTACTTC. Protein: CASSSGLAGGSGQETQYF.